The TCR beta chain under discussion was sequenced for a study of T cell repertoires in cytomegalovirus infection. Study details: Evidence of both CMV infection and a matching HLA type came from public TCR beta signatures.

Via MiXCR, TCRdb re-called the reads, giving one row per CDR3 protein. Here the sample spans 800,000 to 950,000 distinct CDR3 sequences, around a third being singletons. On this clonotype itself: Its cognate antigen is unknown.

The CDR3 runs 14 residues. Germline lookup yields CDR1 LNHNV and CDR2 YYDKDF (reference sequence). The V and J ends lost 0 bases and 9 bases respectively, with 12 bases between them. Study results and caveats: Totalled public TCR beta family frequency picked out people who carried CMV plus the relevant HLA.

This TCR derives from a human donor in good health (CMV status not recorded). Some clones in this sample may be carry-over from other donors' samples. The chain links TRBV15 to TRBJ2-1; possibly TRBD1 or TRBD2 for D (5 bases each). Sequencing was performed on cultured CD8+ T cells from PBMCs, taken from culture after CMV antigen stimulation. CDR3 residues: CATSRERRGTEQFF. The DNA of the CDR3 is TGTGCCACCAGCAGAGAACGGCGAGGGACTGAGCAGTTCTTC.